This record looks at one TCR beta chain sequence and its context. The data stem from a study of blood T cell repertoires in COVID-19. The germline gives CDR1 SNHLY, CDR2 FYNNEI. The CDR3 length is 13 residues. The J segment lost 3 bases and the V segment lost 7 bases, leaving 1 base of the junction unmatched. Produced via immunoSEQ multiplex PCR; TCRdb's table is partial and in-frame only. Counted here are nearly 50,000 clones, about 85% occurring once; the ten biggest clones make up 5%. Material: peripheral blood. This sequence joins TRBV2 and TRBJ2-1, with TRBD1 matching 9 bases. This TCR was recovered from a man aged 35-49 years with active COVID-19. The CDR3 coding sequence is TGTGCCAGCAAGGACAGGGGCTACAATGAGCAGTTCTTC. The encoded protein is CASKDRGYNEQFF.